The clone carrying this TCR beta chain has only one observation. Germline assignment: CDR1 SGDLS and CDR2 YYNGEE. Between the trimmed V and J ends, which lost 0 bases and 8 bases, there was a span of 15 bases. The CDR3 runs 14 residues. This specimen comes from a study of radiotherapy plus CTLA-4 blockade in lung cancer. TCRdb's copy holds only in-frame clones and misses some; the assay was immunoSEQ multiplex PCR. The sample shows 70,000 to 90,000 clones, about four fifths of them seen only once. This rearrangement joins TRBV9 to TRBJ2-7; no clear D. The sample here was peripheral blood, taken from a patient treated with radiotherapy plus ipilimumab. The receptor's source is a human donor with non-small cell lung cancer who had stable disease on radiotherapy plus ipilimumab. CDR3 amino acids: CASSVDGRVKKQYF. CDR3 DNA: TGTGCCAGCAGCGTAGATGGAAGGGTGAAGAAGCAGTACTTC.